Listed below are T cell receptor beta chains from one sample, sequenced in a study of blood T cells in healthy people across ages. TCRdb recomputed calls from the 5' RACE reads with MiXCR, one row per CDR3 protein. The profile shows approximately 670,000 distinct CDR3 sequences, roughly two fifths of them singletons. The material sequenced was blood. The receptors derive from an elderly man in good health. Both conserved end residues are part of each CDR3.

V gene	J gene	CDR3 protein
TRBV7-9	TRBJ2-7	CASSLRGAVIEQYF
TRBV6-4	TRBJ1-2	CASNWGTNLGQDHSLRGYTF
TRBV29-1	TRBJ1-1	CGVEEVIFTGAFF
TRBV29-1	TRBJ2-2	CSVQKKVGAGNTGELFF
TRBV20-1	TRBJ2-2	CSARSGTGLTGELFF
TRBV28	TRBJ2-2	CKSGGIEELFF
TRBV4-1	TRBJ2-7	CASSQDAPGTGGDYEQYF
TRBV5-5	TRBJ2-5	CASSLAVGQGAARTQYF
TRBV10-1	TRBJ2-6	CASSEAAGANVLTF
TRBV6-5	TRBJ2-5	CASRPTGEETQYF
TRBV7-2	TRBJ2-1	CASSSRRSYNEQFF
TRBV12-5	TRBJ2-5	CASTLSGGRQETQYF
TRBV30	TRBJ1-4	CAWTRRNNEKLFF
TRBV3-1	TRBJ2-7	CASSPTRTSVSYEQYF
TRBV7-6	TRBJ2-5	CASSLGGPAGDPQETQYF
TRBV5-1	TRBJ2-5	CASSLTRTSAIETQYF
TRBV20-1	TRBJ2-7	CSALSGGASYEQYF
TRBV6-5	TRBJ2-4	CASSYRGQGGENIQYF
TRBV7-6	TRBJ2-2	CASSTGSNTGELFF
TRBV29-1	TRBJ1-1	CSVEARRTEAFF
TRBV2	TRBJ1-2	CASSEGAANYGYTF
TRBV2	TRBJ2-1	CACSRSNGLAEYNEQFF
TRBV20-1	TRBJ2-5	CSAGDAVNQETQYF
TRBV7-8	TRBJ1-2	CASSLAGSRGYTF